These T cell receptor beta chains were read from a single sample in a study of blood T cells in healthy people across ages. Using its own MiXCR run on the 5' RACE reads, TCRdb lists one record per CDR3 protein. Of about 800,000 distinct CDR3 sequences listed, more than 45% are singletons. The sequencing input was blood. These receptors all stem from a man between 25 and 39 years old in good health. The CDR3 runs from the conserved cysteine through the conserved F or W. A D gene is named only where the DNA matches it firmly. The size of a clone is reported for some rows only, either as once, few or many, or as a class for expanded clones.

NA,NA,TRBJ2-5,TRBV20-1,TGCAGTGCTAGAGATAGGGGTCGAAGTAGATTAGATAAAGAGACCCAGTACTTC,CSARDRGRSRLDKETQYF
NA,NA,TRBJ1-1,TRBV15,TGTGCCACCGGGATGAACACTGAAGCTTTCTTT,CATGMNTEAFF
few,NA,TRBJ2-4,TRBV12-3/TRBV12-4,TGTGCCAGCGGCCCCGGAAGGGCCAAAAACATTCAGTACTTC,CASGPGRAKNIQYF
once,NA,TRBJ1-5,TRBV29-1,TGCAGCGTTGAGGCAGGGCCCAATCAGCCCCAGCATTTT,CSVEAGPNQPQHF
NA,NA,TRBJ2-1,TRBV7-2,TGTGCCAGCAGCCCCTATGGCAATGAGCAGTTCTTC,CASSPYGNEQFF
NA,NA,TRBJ1-5,TRBV30,TGTGCCTGGAGTGTGTCGATCTGGGAACAGCCCCAGCATTTT,CAWSVSIWEQPQHF
NA,NA,TRBJ2-7,TRBV4-2,TGTGCCAGCAGCCAAGATATGGGTGGGGGAGGCGAGCAGTACTTC,CASSQDMGGGGEQYF
NA,NA,TRBJ2-4,TRBV9,TGTGCCAGCAGCGTAGGAGGGGTAGCCAAAAACATTCAGTACTTC,CASSVGGVAKNIQYF
NA,NA,TRBJ1-4,TRBV5-1,TGCGCCAGCAGCTTGGATCTCCAAAAACTGTTTTTT,CASSLDLQKLFF
NA,TRBD2,TRBJ2-2,TRBV7-2,TGTGCCAGCAGCCTCGGGACTAGCAGGCTCACCGGGGAGCTGTTTTTT,CASSLGTSRLTGELFF
NA,NA,TRBJ1-2,TRBV7-9,TGTGCCAGCAGCTCCGTTTCCACCTTC,CASSSVSTF
NA,TRBD2,TRBJ2-3,TRBV20-1,TGCAGTGCTAGATCTTTGGCTAGCGGGAGGGCCACAGATACGCAGTATTTT,CSARSLASGRATDTQYF
NA,NA,TRBJ1-1,TRBV25-1,TGTGCCAGCAGAGTGGACAGTACTGAAGCTTTCTTT,CASRVDSTEAFF
NA,TRBD2,TRBJ2-7,TRBV20-1,TGCAGTGCCCCCTGGGGACTAGCGGGTTCACCGCCCTACGAGCAGTACTTC,CSAPWGLAGSPPYEQYF
once,TRBD2,TRBJ2-1,TRBV4-2,TGTGCCAGCAGCCCCGAACTAGCGGGAGGGACCGATGAGCAGTTCTTC,CASSPELAGGTDEQFF
NA,NA,TRBJ2-1,TRBV7-2,TGTGCCAGCGAGGGACCAGGTTGGGGTCTCAATGAGCAGTTCTTC,CASEGPGWGLNEQFF
NA,NA,TRBJ2-1,TRBV11-2,TGTGCCAGCAGCCCCGGGGCAGAAAACAATGAGCAGTTCTTC,CASSPGAENNEQFF
NA,TRBD2,TRBJ2-3,TRBV5-1,TGCGCCAGTAGTCTCGGGGGGGTGAGCACAGATACGCAGTATTTT,CASSLGGVSTDTQYF
few,NA,TRBJ2-6,TRBV12-3/TRBV12-4,TGTGCCAGCAGCTCGGACGTCTCTGGGGCCAACGTCCTGACTTTC,CASSSDVSGANVLTF
NA,TRBD1,TRBJ2-3,TRBV12-3/TRBV12-4,TGTGCCAGCGGGGGACAGGACCGTCCCGATACGCAGTATTTT,CASGGQDRPDTQYF
NA,NA,TRBJ1-6,TRBV7-2,TGTGCCGGCAGCGTCGGGGGGGTATATTCACCCCTCCACTTT,CAGSVGGVYSPLHF
many,NA,TRBJ2-1,TRBV20-1,TGCAGTGCTAGTAATCCGTCGAGTATGGGTGAGCAGTTCTTC,CSASNPSSMGEQFF